A selection of T cell receptor beta chains follows, all from one sample in a study of CD4+ T cells in melanoma. The method was immunoSEQ multiplex PCR; TCRdb's version includes in-frame clones alone and lacks a portion of them. Counted here are some 150,000 clones, around nine tenths occurring once; the ten biggest clones make up about 1.6%. All receptors come from a human donor with melanoma. Each CDR3 is given with its conserved first and last residue. D genes are given only for firm matches. Size tells how often a clone was seen (once, few, many) or the class of an expanded clone, and some rows leave it out.

cdr3_aa | cdr3_nt | j_call | clone_size | d_call | cdr3_length | v_call
CASSLQGGEVADTQYF | TGTGCCAGCAGCTTGCAGGGGGGGGAGGTCGCAGATACGCAGTATTTT | TRBJ2-3 | once | NA | 16 | TRBV5-5
CASSSVTSGAPYEQYF | TGTGCCAGTAGTTCGGTTACTAGCGGGGCACCCTACGAGCAGTACTTC | TRBJ2-7 | NA | TRBD2 | 16 | TRBV19
CAWRQGANTGELFF | TGTGCCTGGCGTCAAGGGGCGAACACCGGGGAGCTGTTTTTT | TRBJ2-2 | NA | NA | 14 | TRBV30
CAISEYGGLNTEAFF | TGTGCCATCAGTGAGTACGGGGGTCTGAACACTGAAGCTTTCTTT | TRBJ1-1 | NA | NA | 15 | TRBV10-3
CASSLASGANYEQYF | TGTGCCAGCAGCTTAGCCTCAGGGGCTAACTACGAGCAGTACTTC | TRBJ2-7 | few | NA | 15 | TRBV7-8
CASSLSGYEQYF | TGCGCCAGCAGCTTGTCCGGTTACGAGCAGTACTTC | TRBJ2-7 | NA | NA | 12 | TRBV5-1
CASSEQGVRNIQYF | TGCGCCAGCAGTGAACAGGGCGTAAGAAACATTCAGTACTTC | TRBJ2-4 | NA | NA | 14 | TRBV10-1
CASSSGTYEQYF | TGTGCCAGCAGCTCGGGAACCTACGAGCAGTACTTC | TRBJ2-7 | once | NA | 12 | TRBV7-2
CASNPQGDGEKLFF | TGTGCCAGCAACCCACAGGGGGATGGTGAAAAACTGTTTTTT | TRBJ1-4 | NA | TRBD1 | 14 | TRBV2
CASSISRNTEAFF | TGTGCCAGTAGTATAAGTAGAAACACTGAAGCTTTCTTT | TRBJ1-1 | few | NA | 13 | TRBV19
CASSLGLKYEQYF | TGTGCCAGCAGCCTGGGACTGAAATACGAGCAGTACTTC | TRBJ2-7 | NA | NA | 13 | TRBV14
CASSQEGGGNTDTQYF | TGCGCCAGCAGCCAAGAAGGGGGGGGGAACACAGATACGCAGTATTTT | TRBJ2-3 | NA | NA | 16 | TRBV4-1
CASSTRTRYNEQFF | TGTGCCAGCAGCACCCGGACCCGGTACAATGAGCAGTTCTTC | TRBJ2-1 | NA | NA | 14 | TRBV11-2
CASSPRPSRVHSPLHF | TGTGCCAGCTCCCCCCGACCCTCTCGGGTTCATTCACCCCTCCACTTT | TRBJ1-6 | NA | NA | 16 | TRBV18
CASRGNGPSTDTQYF | TGTGCCAGCAGGGGGAACGGGCCTAGCACAGATACGCAGTATTTT | TRBJ2-3 | NA | NA | 15 | TRBV11-2
CASSLTGDEQYF | TGTGCCAGCAGTTTGACAGGGGACGAGCAGTACTTC | TRBJ2-7 | NA | TRBD1 | 12 | TRBV7-8
CASSLQTANTEAFF | TGCGCCAGCAGCTTGCAGACAGCGAACACTGAAGCTTTCTTT | TRBJ1-1 | NA | NA | 14 | TRBV5-1
CASSVVNQANTEAFF | TGCGCCAGCAGTGTCGTTAATCAAGCGAACACTGAAGCTTTCTTT | TRBJ1-1 | NA | NA | 15 | TRBV10-1
CASSPIPDSSNSPLHF | TGTGCCAGCAGCCCTATACCGGACAGCTCTAATTCACCCCTCCACTTT | TRBJ1-6 | NA | NA | 16 | TRBV7-9
CASSSQGGRLNTEAFF | TGCGCCAGCAGCTCTCAGGGGGGGCGTCTGAACACTGAAGCTTTCTTT | TRBJ1-1 | NA | TRBD1 | 16 | TRBV5-1
CASSSESYSNQPQHF | TGTGCCAGCAGCTCCGAGAGCTATAGCAATCAGCCCCAGCATTTT | TRBJ1-5 | few | NA | 15 | TRBV5-6
CASRRQGGTNEKLFF | TGTGCCAGCAGGCGGCAGGGGGGGACTAATGAAAAACTGTTTTTT | TRBJ1-4 | NA | TRBD1 | 15 | TRBV28
CASSAGRGLRTEAFF | TGTGCCAGCAGTGCCGGACGGGGGCTTCGGACTGAAGCTTTCTTT | TRBJ1-1 | once | NA | 15 | TRBV14